One and the same sample provided the 3 T cell receptor beta chains below, sequenced in a study of molecular identifiers for immune sequencing clone quantification. MiXCR, run by TCRdb on the PCR reads, gives a single entry per CDR3 protein. The sample lists 60,000 to 65,000 distinct CDR3 sequences; over 15% were seen once. Sequenced material: naive CD8+ T cells from blood, with Jurkat cell RNA spiked in. Subset specified: FACS-sorted CD8+CD4-CCR7+CD45RA+ naive T cells. These receptors were taken from a human donor in good health. Some libraries in this study had Jurkat cell RNA spiked in.

J is TRBJ1-2 and V is TRBV5-4; D perhaps matches TRBD1 (6 bases). Germline CDR1 is SGHNT and CDR2 is YYREEE (reference sequence). V was pared by 7 bases and J by 5 bases, with 9 bases between. This CDR3 contains 11 residues. CDR3 residues: CASGGDYGYTF. CDR3 nucleotide sequence: TGTGCCAGCGGGGGCGATTATGGCTACACCTTC.

The V and J genes are TRBV27 and TRBJ2-3; no definite D call. Trimming shortened V by 1 base and J by 6 bases, and 8 bases separated the two germline ends. CDR1 is MNHEY, CDR2 SMNVEV, per germline (reference sequence). The CDR3 has 13 amino acids. The CDR3: CASSLLTVDTQYF. Written as DNA, the CDR3 is TGTGCCAGCAGTTTATTGACGGTGGATACGCAGTATTTT.

To note about this clonotype: Germline and junction disagree at one end, which may indicate a read error. This chain connects TRBV20-1 to TRBJ2-7; D is tentatively TRBD1 or TRBD2 (5 bases each). The CDR3 has 13 residues. Germline CDR1 DFQATT, CDR2 SNEGSKA (reference sequence). In DNA, the CDR3 is TGCAGTGCTCTAACCGGGACCCCATACGAGCAGCACTTC. Translated, it gives CSALTGTPYEQHF.